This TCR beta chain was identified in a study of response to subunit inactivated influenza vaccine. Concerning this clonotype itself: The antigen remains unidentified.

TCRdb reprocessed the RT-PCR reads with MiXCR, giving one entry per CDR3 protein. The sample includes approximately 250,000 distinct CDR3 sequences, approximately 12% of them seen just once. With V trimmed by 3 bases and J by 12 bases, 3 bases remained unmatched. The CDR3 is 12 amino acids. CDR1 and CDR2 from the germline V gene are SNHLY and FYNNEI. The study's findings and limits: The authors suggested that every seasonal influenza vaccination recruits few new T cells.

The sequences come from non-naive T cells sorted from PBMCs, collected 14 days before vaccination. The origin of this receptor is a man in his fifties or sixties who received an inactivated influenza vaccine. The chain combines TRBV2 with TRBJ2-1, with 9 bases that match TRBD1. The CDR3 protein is CASSEDRGGQFF. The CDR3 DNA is TGTGCCAGCAGTGAGGACAGGGGAGGGCAGTTCTTC.